This T cell receptor (beta chain) was sequenced in a study of cytomegalovirus exposure and HLA in healthy donors. Notes on the study in general: Most TCR sequences were uncommon, yet certain public TCRs appeared in many donors. Later genetic work tied a missense DCLRE1C variant to beta-chain V and J trimming. It was shown in a later analysis that HLA-associated TCR beta chains were more clonally expanded than other, equally common chains.

Remarks on this clone: Its antigen is unidentified.

In the PCR, 60 Vbeta and 13 Jbeta primers were used. TCRdb's table, derived via immunoSEQ multiplex PCR, lists solely in-frame clones and lacks some. This sample has roughly 150,000 clones, with roughly 80% found just once. The CDR3 sequence is 13 residues long. In germline, CDR1 is LNHDA, CDR2 SQIVND (reference sequence). Trimming cost V 3 bases and J 4 bases, with 9 bases left between them. This chain links TRBV19 with TRBJ1-2; D may be TRBD1 (6 bases). Sequenced material: PBMCs. The receptor's source is a man aged 30-40 years in good health and CMV-seropositive. The CDR3 DNA reads as TGTGCCAGTAGTATCGCCAGGGGCTATGGCTACACCTTC. It translates to CASSIARGYGYTF.